This note documents a single T cell receptor beta chain sequence. Its antigen is still unknown. This sample is drawn from a study of spatial heterogeneity in lung cancer. Across the whole study: More than 8.5 raw reads, on average, carried each unique TCR and UMI combination.

Study-wide findings and caveats: Ubiquitous expanded tumor TCRs were seen in blood more at resection than at follow-up.

Each TCR cDNA molecule bore a unique molecular identifier. TCRdb used MiXCR to reprocess the 5' RACE reads, holding one entry per CDR3 protein. Counted here are roughly 60,000 distinct CDR3 sequences, less than 10% occurring once; the ten biggest clones make up approximately 16%. Regarding time point: sample taken at primary tumor resection. Sequencing covered unsorted whole RNA taken from tumor, nontumor lung or frozen PBMC. The donors were fewer than 80 patients with non-small cell lung cancer that was early-stage and untreated. This specimen consisted of PBMCs, obtained at surgery. This TCR derives from a female donor with early-stage non-small cell lung cancer.

CDR3 loop: CASSLNVRSTEAFF. The CDR3 DNA is TGTGCCAGCAGCTTAAACGTCCGAAGCACTGAAGCTTTCTTT. This chain joins TRBV7-3 and TRBJ1-1; D gene unclear. Trimming removed 1 base at V and 4 bases at J, with 10 bases between. The CDR3 covers 14 residues. The germline V gene encodes CDR1 SGHTA and CDR2 FQGTGA.